This T cell receptor (beta chain) appears in the sequencing data of a study of identical twins. Healthy Caucasians, and only they, were the donors. TCRdb called the 5' RACE reads again in MiXCR, with one record for every CDR3 protein. In the table there are some 500,000 distinct CDR3 sequences, approximately 14% of which are singletons. Notes on the study in general: The study found excess low generation probability among twin-shared out-of-frame alpha sequences.

Points on this clonotype: No antigen is known for it.

In germline, CDR1 is SGHVS, CDR2 FQNEAQ. J gave up 5 bases and V 6 bases, and 14 bases lay outside the gene matches. The CDR3 runs 16 residues. These data also featured in a second study, about yellow fever vaccine responses in identical twins.

Source material: CD4+ T cells sorted from blood. This receptor was identified in a woman between 18 and 29 years old in good health. This chain connects TRBV7-8 to TRBJ2-3, with 7 positions matching TRBD1. The CDR3 coding sequence is TGTGCCAGCAGGTTCCTACAGGGGACCCAAGGAGATACGCAGTATTTT. This codes for CASRFLQGTQGDTQYF.